Presented here are 30 T cell receptor beta chains from one specimen sequenced in a study of tumor-infiltrating lymphocytes in primary liver carcinoma. Starting material for RNA and DNA co-extraction consisted of about 20-30 mg of unsorted bulk tissue. TCR beta cDNA was made from 450 to 550 ng total RNA with a constant-region primer. Libraries covering TCR beta were generated through three nested multiplex PCR rounds (using a slightly modified ARM-PCR). For 10 cycles apiece, the opening two PCR rounds ran with TRBV1-TRBV30 forward primers and a C-beta reverse primer. In TCRdb, the multiplex PCR reads were re-called with MiXCR into one record per CDR3 protein. Among 55,000 to 65,000 distinct CDR3 sequences, roughly 70% were seen once, and the ten largest hold roughly three fifths. The sample was liver tumor tissue from sampling region 2. The subset denotes: tumor region T2, inferior pole. The receptors were sampled from a man aged 40-49 years with primary liver carcinoma and hepatitis B virus infection.

This rearrangement joins TRBV12-3 or TRBV12-4 to TRBJ2-5, with 10 bases matching TRBD1. The J call may not be correct, given that the DNA end is closer to TRBJ2-1. The CDR3 is 15 amino acids. As DNA, the CDR3 is TGTGCCAGCAGTTCCGGGACAGGGGACCAAGAGACCCAGTTCTTC. It specifies CASSSGTGDQETQFF.

In regard to this clonotype: Given a much more abundant clone one base away, this may be a read error. The gene calls are TRBV4-3 and TRBJ2-5, with unresolved D. Deletions cut 1 base from V and 10 bases from J, with 13 bases between. The CDR3 is made up of 13 amino acids. CDR1 is LGHNA and CDR2 is YSLEER in the germline V gene. The DNA for the CDR3 is TGCGCCAGCAGCCAAGTCCTAATGGCGGTCCAGTACTTC. This sequence encodes CASSQVLMAVQYF.

For this clonotype: One end of the junction fails to match germline, which may point to a read error. The rearrangement joins TRBV11-2 to TRBJ2-6; D could derive from TRBD1 or TRBD2 (5 bases each). This CDR3 comprises 15 residues. The V gene's germline CDR1 is SGHAT and CDR2 FQNNGV. The CDR3 spells CATQRPRSGAYVLTF. The CDR3 DNA is TGTGCCACCCAGCGGCCTCGCTCTGGGGCCTACGTCCTGACTTTC.

As for this clonotype: A much bigger clone sits one base away, suggesting this may be a read error. This is likely a read error, given that the CDR3 carries no conserved phenylalanine or tryptophan at its end. This chain connects TRBV11-2 to TRBJ2-1; D is unclear. CDR3 size: 14 residues. V was shortened by 3 bases and J by 3 bases, with 9 bases between the two germline ends. Germline V gene sequence: CDR1 SGHAT, CDR2 FQNNGV. DNA of the CDR3: TGTGCCAGCAGCTTTAAGTGGAGCTACAATGAGCAGTTCTTA. Its protein product is CASSFKWSYNEQFL.

For this clonotype: Without the conserved terminal phenylalanine or tryptophan, this CDR3 likely stems from a read error. The genes are TRBV4-3 and TRBJ2-3; 10 bases are shared with TRBD2. This CDR3 has 16 residues. CDR1 and CDR2 (germline): LGHNA, YSLEER. The CDR3: CASGQELAGRTDTQYL. As DNA, the CDR3 is TGCGCCAGCGGCCAAGAACTAGCGGGGAGGACAGATACGCAGTATCTT.

This clonotype was counted once. The missing conserved phenylalanine or tryptophan at the end of this CDR3 makes a read error likely. V and J are TRBV4-1 and TRBJ1-2, with 7 bases identical to TRBD1. The CDR3 runs to 14 residues. Germline CDR1 is MGHRA and CDR2 is YSYEKL. CDR3 region: CASSQVDRNYSYTL. The CDR3 DNA follows: TGCGCCAGCAGCCAAGTGGACAGGAACTATAGCTACACCCTC.

In the case of this clonotype: A much larger clonotype is one base distant, so this may be a read error. This chain connects TRBV30 to TRBJ1-6; D might be TRBD1 (5 bases). CDR1 and CDR2 from the germline V gene are GTSNPN and SVGIG (reference sequence). V lost 5 bases and J 9 bases, leaving 17 bases between the germline ends. This CDR3 spans 14 amino acids. This chain's CDR3 is CAWATGRGSSPLHF. DNA of the CDR3: TGTGCCTGGGCCACGGGACGGGGAAGTTCACCCCTCCACTTT.

A note on this clonotype: A much more abundant neighbour one base away suggests this may be a read error. The chain is built from TRBV7-6 and TRBJ2-1; D may be TRBD2 (5 bases). V shed 2 bases and J shed 4 bases, with 12 bases lying between them. The CDR3 extends over 15 amino acids. Germline V CDR1 and CDR2: SGHVS, FNYEAQ. The DNA for the CDR3 is TGTGCCAGCAGCTTAAGGACGGGAAGTTACAATGAGCAGTTCTTC. Its translation is CASSLRTGSYNEQFF.

This clonotype appeared a single time. The junction departs from germline at one end; a sequencing error may be responsible. The V call is TRBV7-9, the J call TRBJ2-3; 7 nucleotides match TRBD1. This CDR3 spans 15 amino acids. In germline, CDR1 is SEHNR, CDR2 FQNEAQ (reference sequence). The CDR3, as DNA: TGTGCCAGCAGTCTACGGGACAGCGGCACAGATGCGCAGTATTTT. Translating it yields CASSLRDSGTDAQYF.

Details on this clonotype: No conserved phenylalanine or tryptophan is present at the end of the CDR3, so a read error is the likely explanation. This chain joins TRBV28 and TRBJ2-5; 8 nucleotides align to TRBD2. The CDR3 has 14 amino acids. V was clipped by 5 bases and J by 7 bases; unmatched bases: 9. Germline loops: CDR1 MDHEN, CDR2 SYDVKM. The CDR3 spells CASSHLIAGTTQYL. CDR3 DNA sequence: TGTGCCAGCAGTCACCTCATAGCGGGAACGACCCAGTACTTA.

Comments on this clonotype: At one boundary the junction diverges from the germline segment, which might be a read error. The gene calls are TRBV5-4 and TRBJ2-3; unclear D gene. Germline assignment: CDR1 SGHNT and CDR2 YYREEE (reference sequence). The CDR3 is made up of 13 amino acids. The CDR3 DNA follows: TGTGTCAGCAGCTTGGAAAGTTTTGATACGCAGTATTTT. It is translated as CVSSLESFDTQYF.

To note about this clonotype: Compared with germline, one end of the junction differs, possibly owing to a read error. V gene TRBV5-6 combines with J gene TRBJ2-3, with a tentative D call TRBD2 (6 bases). CDR3 length equals 13 residues. Germline V gene data show CDR1 as SGHDT and CDR2 as YYEEEE. This CDR3 is CASSFGSTYTRYF. The CDR3 coding sequence is TGTGCCAGCAGCTTCGGGAGCACATATACGCGGTATTTT.

This clonotype showed up just a few times. The CDR3 region is CASSTRTSGRQNTQYF. As DNA, the CDR3 is TGTGCCAGCAGCACACGGACTAGCGGGAGACAAAATACGCAGTATTTT. The chain combines TRBV11-2 with TRBJ2-3; 13 positions match TRBD2. Germline V CDR1 and CDR2: SGHAT, FQNNGV. The CDR3 consists of 16 residues. Unmatched junction bases numbered 9, after V lost 5 bases and J lost 7 bases.

By share, this clonotype ranks as medium-sized. The chain uses TRBV29-1 and TRBJ2-7; D tentatively reads TRBD1 or TRBD2 (5 bases each). V was cut by 6 bases and J by 7 bases, with 16 bases left in between. Germline V lookup: CDR1 SQVTM, CDR2 ANQGSEA. CDR3 length: 12 residues. The CDR3: CSVRDDTMEQYF. Written as DNA, the CDR3 is TGCAGCGTACGGGACGACACGATGGAGCAGTACTTC.

The chain couples TRBV4-2 to TRBJ1-1; 8 bases align to TRBD1. The germline V gene has CDR1 LGHNA and CDR2 YNFKEQ. There are 17 residues in the CDR3. V gave up 4 bases and J gave up 5 bases; unmatched junction bases: 15. CDR3 bases: TGTGCCAGCAGCCGAGAGCACGGACAGGGTTCTTGGACTGAAGCTTTCTTT. Its translation is CASSREHGQGSWTEAFF.

A word on this clonotype: This may come from a read error, since a much larger clone is one base off. The CDR3 does not close with the conserved phenylalanine or tryptophan, likely indicating a read error. The V gene is TRBV12-3 or TRBV12-4, the J gene TRBJ2-1, with 10 bases matching TRBD2. The CDR3 has 15 amino acids. V dropped 2 bases and J dropped 8; count of bases not matched to a gene: 6. DNA for the CDR3: TGTGCCAGCAGTTTACAAGCGGGAGGGCCCCATGAGCAGTTCTTA. Residues: CASSLQAGGPHEQFL.

As concerns this clonotype: A much larger clone lies one base from this, so it may be a read error. V and J are TRBV4-1 and TRBJ1-2; D gene unclear. CDR1 and CDR2 from the germline V gene are MGHRA and YSYEKL. The CDR3 totals 13 residues. V lost 5 bases, J lost 0 bases, and 7 bases lay in between. CDR3 protein: CASSDTANYGYTF. Here the CDR3 DNA reads TGCGCCAGCAGCGATACAGCTAACTATGGCTACACCTTC.

A remark on this clonotype: Given the absence of the conserved phenylalanine or tryptophan at the CDR3 end, a read error is likely. The CDR3 region is CASSLRGGYTS. For the CDR3, the DNA is TGTGCCAGCAGTCTTCGCGGTGGCTACACCTCC. The chain joins TRBV6-2 or TRBV6-3 to TRBJ1-2; D not resolved. V lost 5 bases and J lost 7, with 8 bases in between. CDR1 and CDR2 from the germline V gene are MNHEY and SVGEGT. This CDR3 has 11 amino acids.

Concerning this clonotype itself: The germline gene is not matched at one end of the junction; a read error may be the cause. The CDR3 loop reads CASSMGGDRGISLSGANILTF. CDR3 sequence (DNA): TGTGCCAGTAGCATGGGGGGAGACAGGGGCATTTCCCTCTCTGGGGCCAACATCCTGACTTTC. The gene calls are TRBV11-2 and TRBJ2-6; 8 positions match TRBD1. The CDR3 covers 21 residues. The germline gives CDR1 SGHAT, CDR2 FQNNGV.

In this sample, this clonotype turned up once. The rearrangement uses TRBV7-8 and TRBJ2-7; weak D call: TRBD2 (5 bases). In germline, CDR1 is SGHVS, CDR2 FQNEAQ. V lost 5 bases, J lost 2 bases, and 16 bases lay in between. The CDR3 contains 15 residues. The CDR3 DNA is TGTGCCAGCAGCGCCAAGACTAACGGCCCCTACGAGCAGTACTTC. Its protein product is CASSAKTNGPYEQYF.

Comment on this clonotype: Since no conserved phenylalanine or tryptophan closes the CDR3, a read error is the likely cause. The chain employs TRBV10-3 and TRBJ1-5; D gene uncertain. The CDR3 sequence is 14 residues long. CDR1 is ENHRY and CDR2 is SYGVKD in the germline V gene. Written as DNA, the CDR3 is TGTGCCATCAGTGAGTATGAGTGCGATCATCCCCAGCATCTT. Residues: CAISEYECDHPQHL.

Points on this clonotype: A junction end diverges from the germline sequence, so it may reflect a read error. The chain employs TRBV6-5 and TRBJ2-2; D may be TRBD2 (5 bases). The CDR3 covers 15 residues. Germline loops: CDR1 MNHEY, CDR2 SVGAGI. CDR3 sequence: CANSYLDERSGELLF. The DNA of the CDR3 is TGTGCCAACAGTTACCTGGACGAGAGATCCGGGGAGCTGCTTTTT.

This clonotype was seen a few times. The chain uses TRBV28 and TRBJ2-7; the D gene is possibly TRBD1 (5 bases). The CDR3 has 13 amino acids. Per the germline V gene, CDR1 is MDHEN and CDR2 is SYDVKM. V was shortened by 5 bases and J by 7 bases, with 15 bases between the two germline ends. DNA for the CDR3: TGTGCCAGCAGTCCGGACAAGGTGAATGAGCAGTACTTC. Translation gives CASSPDKVNEQYF.

Of note for this clonotype: A read error may account for a junction end that differs from germline. The chain links TRBV11-2 to TRBJ2-5, with D tentatively TRBD2 (5 bases). The CDR3 contains 12 residues. CDR1 is SGHAT and CDR2 is FQNNGV in the germline V gene. CDR3 sequence reads: CASSLEGVAHYF. For the CDR3, the DNA is TGTGCCAGCAGCCTAGAGGGTGTGGCCCATTACTTC.

On this clonotype itself: At one of its ends the junction is not consistent with the germline gene, which may arise from a read error. The chain links TRBV4-1 to TRBJ2-7; D gene unclear. The CDR3 is 15 amino acids. Germline V gene lookup returns CDR1 MGHRA and CDR2 YSYEKL. CDR3 bases: TGCACCAGCAGCCAAGGTCCCCAGATGGGCTACGAGCAGTACTTC. This gives the protein CTSSQGPQMGYEQYF.

V gene TRBV12-3 or TRBV12-4 combines with J gene TRBJ2-1; 8 nucleotides align to TRBD2. The CDR3 is made up of 14 amino acids. Trimming took 6 bases from V and 4 from J; bases not matched to a gene: 5. CDR3 loop: CASRTSGVYNEQFF. For the CDR3, the DNA is TGTGCCAGCAGAACTAGCGGAGTGTACAATGAGCAGTTCTTC.

This clonotype was recorded once. A much larger clone lies one base from this, so it may be a read error. The chain carries TRBV28 and TRBJ1-5; D call uncertain. The CDR3 is 21 residues long. V was pared by 5 bases and J by 3 bases, with 32 bases between. CDR1 is MDHEN, CDR2 SYDVKM, per germline. The CDR3 spells CASSQESGSTSFSRYNQPQHF. The CDR3 bases are TGTGCCAGCAGTCAGGAATCGGGAAGCACGAGTTTTTCCCGATACAATCAGCCCCAGCATTTT.

This clonotype was observed at least ten times. The chain employs TRBV5-1 and TRBJ2-5, with 9 nucleotides matching TRBD2. The J segment lost 1 base and the V segment lost 3 bases, leaving 1 base of the junction unmatched. Germline V gene data show CDR1 as SGHRS and CDR2 as YFSETQ. CDR3 length: 14 residues. The CDR3 DNA follows: TGCGCCAGCAGCTCGGGACTAGCCCAAGAGACCCAGTACTTC. The encoded protein is CASSSGLAQETQYF. The full variable domain, rest sourced from reference TRBV5-1 and TRBJ2-5, is KAGVTQTPRYLIKTRGQQVTLSCSPISGHRSVSWYQQTPGQGLQFLFEYFSETQRNKGNFPGRFSGRQFSNSRSEMNVSTLELGDSALYLCASSSGLAQETQYFGPGTRLLVL.

Worth noting for this clonotype: An end of the junction differs from the germline gene, which may be a read error. V is TRBV12-3 or TRBV12-4 and J is TRBJ1-5; TRBD1 matches 8 bases. The CDR3 totals 13 residues. The CDR3 nucleotides are TGTGCCAACAGCCAGGGGGCATATCAGCCTCAGCATTTT. Residues: CANSQGAYQPQHF.

This chain uses TRBV29-1 with TRBJ2-5, with D perhaps TRBD2 (6 bases). From germline, CDR1 is SQVTM and CDR2 ANQGSEA. Trimming cost V 3 bases and J 3 bases, with 20 bases left between them. This CDR3 spans 16 amino acids. CDR3 DNA sequence: TGCAGCGTTGAGGGGGACTGGCTAGCCGGGGAAGAGACCCAGTACTTC. Protein sequence: CSVEGDWLAGEETQYF.